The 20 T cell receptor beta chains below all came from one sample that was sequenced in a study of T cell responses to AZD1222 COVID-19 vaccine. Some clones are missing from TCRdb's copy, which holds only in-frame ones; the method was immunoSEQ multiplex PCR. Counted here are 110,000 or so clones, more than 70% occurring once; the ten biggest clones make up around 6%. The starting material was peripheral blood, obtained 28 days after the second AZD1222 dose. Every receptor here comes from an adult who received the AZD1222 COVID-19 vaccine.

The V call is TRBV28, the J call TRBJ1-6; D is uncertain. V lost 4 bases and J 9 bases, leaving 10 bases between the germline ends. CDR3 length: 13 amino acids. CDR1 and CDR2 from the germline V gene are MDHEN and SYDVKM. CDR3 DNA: TGTGCCAGCAGTTCTGGACTCGGTTCACCCCTCCACTTT. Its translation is CASSSGLGSPLHF.

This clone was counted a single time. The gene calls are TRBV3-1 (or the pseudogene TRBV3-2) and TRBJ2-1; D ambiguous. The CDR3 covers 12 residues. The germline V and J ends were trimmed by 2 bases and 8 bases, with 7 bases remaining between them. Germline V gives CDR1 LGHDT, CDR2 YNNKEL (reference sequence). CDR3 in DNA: TGTGCCAGCAGCCAACGGACCGATGAGCAGTTCTTC. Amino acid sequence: CASSQRTDEQFF.

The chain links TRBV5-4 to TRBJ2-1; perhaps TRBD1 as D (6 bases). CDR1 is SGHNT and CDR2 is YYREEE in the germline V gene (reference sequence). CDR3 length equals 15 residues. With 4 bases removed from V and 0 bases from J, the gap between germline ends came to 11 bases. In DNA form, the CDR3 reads TGTGCCAGCAGCCGCGACAGGAGCTCCTACAATGAGCAGTTCTTC. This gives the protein CASSRDRSSYNEQFF.

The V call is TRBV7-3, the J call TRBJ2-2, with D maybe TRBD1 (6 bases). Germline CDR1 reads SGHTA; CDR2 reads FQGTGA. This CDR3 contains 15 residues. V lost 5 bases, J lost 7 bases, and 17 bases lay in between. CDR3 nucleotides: TGTGCCAGCAGCCCCGGGACAAGTTCTGTCGGGGAGCTGTTTTTT. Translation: CASSPGTSSVGELFF.

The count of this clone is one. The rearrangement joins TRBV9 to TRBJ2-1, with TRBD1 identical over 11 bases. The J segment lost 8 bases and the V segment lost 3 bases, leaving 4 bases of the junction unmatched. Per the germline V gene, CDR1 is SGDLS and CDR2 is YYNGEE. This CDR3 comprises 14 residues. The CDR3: CASSARTGGYEQFF. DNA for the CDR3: TGTGCCAGCAGCGCACGGACAGGGGGCTATGAGCAGTTCTTC.

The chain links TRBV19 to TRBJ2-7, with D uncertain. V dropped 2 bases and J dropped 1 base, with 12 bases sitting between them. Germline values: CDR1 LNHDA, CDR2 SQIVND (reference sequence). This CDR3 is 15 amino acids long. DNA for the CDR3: TGTGCCAGTAGTATATCGTGGCTCGGTTCCTACGAGCAGTACTTC. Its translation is CASSISWLGSYEQYF.

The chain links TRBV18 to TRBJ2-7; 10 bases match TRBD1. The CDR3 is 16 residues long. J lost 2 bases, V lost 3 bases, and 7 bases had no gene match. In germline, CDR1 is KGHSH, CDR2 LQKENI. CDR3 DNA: TGTGCCAGCTCACCTCCTGGGACAGGGGTCCCCTACGAGCAGTACTTC. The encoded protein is CASSPPGTGVPYEQYF.

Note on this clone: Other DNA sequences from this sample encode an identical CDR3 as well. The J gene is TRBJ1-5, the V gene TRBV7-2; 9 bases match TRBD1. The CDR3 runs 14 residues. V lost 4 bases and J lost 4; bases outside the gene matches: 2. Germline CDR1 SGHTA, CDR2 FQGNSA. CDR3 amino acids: CASSSGQGNQPQHF. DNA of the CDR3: TGTGCCAGCAGCTCGGGACAGGGAAATCAGCCCCAGCATTTT.

The CDR3 DNA is TGTGCCAGCAGGCTCGGGGGGAACTATGGCTACACCTTC. Translation gives CASRLGGNYGYTF. The chain recombines TRBV25-1 with TRBJ1-2, with a possible D match to TRBD1 (5 bases). The V and J ends lost 6 bases and 2 bases respectively, with 10 bases between them. The V gene's germline CDR1 is MGHDK and CDR2 SYGVNS. This CDR3 is 13 amino acids long.

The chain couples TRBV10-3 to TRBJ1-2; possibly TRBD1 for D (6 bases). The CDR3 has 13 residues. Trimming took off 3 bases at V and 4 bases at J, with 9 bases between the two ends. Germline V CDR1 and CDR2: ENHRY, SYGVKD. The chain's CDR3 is CAISEDRSYGYTF. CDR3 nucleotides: TGTGCCATCAGTGAAGACAGGTCCTATGGCTACACCTTC.

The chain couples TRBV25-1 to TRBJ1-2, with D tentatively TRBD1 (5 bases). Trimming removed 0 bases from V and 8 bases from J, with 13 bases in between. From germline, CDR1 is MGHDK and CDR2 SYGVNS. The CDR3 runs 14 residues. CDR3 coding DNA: TGTGCCAGCAGTGAATACAGGGTTCTAAGCGGCTACACCTTC. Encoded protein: CASSEYRVLSGYTF.

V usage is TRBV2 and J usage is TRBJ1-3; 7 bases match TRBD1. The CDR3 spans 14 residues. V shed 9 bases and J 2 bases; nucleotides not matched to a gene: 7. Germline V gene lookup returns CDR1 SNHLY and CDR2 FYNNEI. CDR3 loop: CARSNRGAGNTIYF. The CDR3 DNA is TGTGCCAGATCGAACAGGGGCGCTGGAAACACCATATATTTT.

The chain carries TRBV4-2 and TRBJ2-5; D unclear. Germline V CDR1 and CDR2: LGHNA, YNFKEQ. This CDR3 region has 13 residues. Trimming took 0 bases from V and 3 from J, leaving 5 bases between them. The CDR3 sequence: CASSQDSKETQYF. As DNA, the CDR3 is TGTGCCAGCAGCCAAGATTCTAAAGAGACCCAGTACTTC.

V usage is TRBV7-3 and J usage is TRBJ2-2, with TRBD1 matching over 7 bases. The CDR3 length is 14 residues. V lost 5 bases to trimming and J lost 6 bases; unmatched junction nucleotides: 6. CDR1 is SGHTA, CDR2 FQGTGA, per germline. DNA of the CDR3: TGTGCCAGCAGCCGGACAGGTCTGGCCGGGGAGCTGTTTTTT. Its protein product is CASSRTGLAGELFF.

The CDR3 loop is CASSPFFGKANYGYTF. The CDR3 DNA is TGTGCCAGCAGTCCCTTTTTCGGCAAAGCTAACTATGGCTACACCTTC. The chain uses TRBV11-2 and TRBJ1-2; D unresolved. The CDR3 totals 16 residues. Trimming took 6 bases from V and 0 from J, leaving 17 bases between them. Germline V gene lookup returns CDR1 SGHAT and CDR2 FQNNGV.

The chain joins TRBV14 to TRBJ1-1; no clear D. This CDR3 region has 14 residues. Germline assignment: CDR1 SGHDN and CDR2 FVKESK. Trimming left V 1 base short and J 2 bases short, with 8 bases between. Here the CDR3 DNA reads TGTGCCAGCAGCCAAGGGTACAGCAACACTGAAGCTTTCTTT. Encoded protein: CASSQGYSNTEAFF.

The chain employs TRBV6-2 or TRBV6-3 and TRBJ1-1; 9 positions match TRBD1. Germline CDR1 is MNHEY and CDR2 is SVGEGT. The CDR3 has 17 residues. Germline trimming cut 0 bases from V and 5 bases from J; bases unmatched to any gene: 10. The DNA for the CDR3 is TGTGCCAGCAGTTACTCGGATAACAGGGGGCTTAAAACTGAAGCTTTCTTT. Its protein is CASSYSDNRGLKTEAFF.

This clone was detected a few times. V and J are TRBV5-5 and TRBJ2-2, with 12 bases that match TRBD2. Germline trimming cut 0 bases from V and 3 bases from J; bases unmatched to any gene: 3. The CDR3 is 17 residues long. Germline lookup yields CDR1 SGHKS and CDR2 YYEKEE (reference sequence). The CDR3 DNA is TGTGCCAGCAGCTTGGCTAGCGGGGGGGCCTACACCGGGGAGCTGTTTTTT. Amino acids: CASSLASGGAYTGELFF.

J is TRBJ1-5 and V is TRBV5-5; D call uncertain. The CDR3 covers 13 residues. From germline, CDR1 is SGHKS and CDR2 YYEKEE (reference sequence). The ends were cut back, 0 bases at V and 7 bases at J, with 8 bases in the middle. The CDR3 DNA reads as TGTGCCAGCAGCTTGGGCTTATGGCAGCCCCAGCATTTT. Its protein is CASSLGLWQPQHF. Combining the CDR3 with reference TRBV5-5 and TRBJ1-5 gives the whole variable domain DAGVTQSPTHLIKTRGQQVTLRCSPISGHKSVSWYQQVLGQGPQFIFQYYEKEERGRGNFPDRFSARQFPNYSSELNVNALLLGDSALYLCASSLGLWQPQHFGDGTRLSIL.

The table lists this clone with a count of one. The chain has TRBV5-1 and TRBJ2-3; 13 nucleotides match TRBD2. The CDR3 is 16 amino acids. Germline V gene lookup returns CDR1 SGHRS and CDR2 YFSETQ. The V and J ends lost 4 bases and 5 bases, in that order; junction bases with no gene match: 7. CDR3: CASSVLAGGPGDTQYF. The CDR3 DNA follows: TGCGCCAGCAGCGTACTAGCGGGGGGGCCTGGAGATACGCAGTATTTT.